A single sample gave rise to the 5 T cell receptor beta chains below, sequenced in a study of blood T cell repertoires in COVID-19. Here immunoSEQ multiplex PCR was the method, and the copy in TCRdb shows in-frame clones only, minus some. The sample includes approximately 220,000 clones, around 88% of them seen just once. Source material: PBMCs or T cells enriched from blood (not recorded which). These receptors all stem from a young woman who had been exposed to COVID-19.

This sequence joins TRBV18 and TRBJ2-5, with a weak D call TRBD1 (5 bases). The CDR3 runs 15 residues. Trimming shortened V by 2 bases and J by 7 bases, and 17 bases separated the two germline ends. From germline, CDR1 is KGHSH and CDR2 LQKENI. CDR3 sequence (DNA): TGTGCCAGCTCACCATCTGAAGACAGCAAATGGACCCAGTACTTC. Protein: CASSPSEDSKWTQYF.

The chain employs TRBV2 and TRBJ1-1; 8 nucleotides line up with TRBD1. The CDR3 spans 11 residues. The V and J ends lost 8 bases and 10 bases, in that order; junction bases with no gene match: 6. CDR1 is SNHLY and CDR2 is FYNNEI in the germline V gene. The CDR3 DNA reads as TGTGCCAGCGGGGGTGACAGGGGAGCTTTCTTT. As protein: CASGGDRGAFF.

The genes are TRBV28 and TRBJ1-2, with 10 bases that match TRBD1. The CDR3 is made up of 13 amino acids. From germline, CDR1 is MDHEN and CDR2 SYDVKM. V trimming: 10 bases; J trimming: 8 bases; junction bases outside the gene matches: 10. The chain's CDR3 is CATDRQGARGYTF. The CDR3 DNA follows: TGTGCCACCGATCGACAGGGGGCGCGGGGCTACACCTTC.

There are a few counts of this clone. CDR3 sequence (DNA): TGCAGTGCTAGTTTCAGCAGGGGATATCACTACGAGCAGTACTTC. This translates into CSASFSRGYHYEQYF. The V and J genes are TRBV20-1 and TRBJ2-7, with D perhaps matching TRBD1 (6 bases). Germline V gene data show CDR1 as DFQATT and CDR2 as SNEGSKA (reference sequence). The V end was cut by 3 bases, the J end by 3 bases, with 18 bases between. The CDR3 loop spans 15 amino acids.

The CDR3 coding sequence is TGTGCCAGCAGTCCCCGGGAAACGTATGGCTACACCTTC. This codes for CASSPRETYGYTF. The rearrangement uses TRBV28 and TRBJ1-2, with D hard to call. This CDR3 has 13 residues. Germline CDR1 reads MDHEN; CDR2 reads SYDVKM. V was clipped by 5 bases and J by 5 bases, with 12 bases between them.